This T cell receptor beta chain was recorded in a study of low-dose radiotherapy and immunotherapy resistance in tumors. Priming of first-strand cDNA relied on TRAV- and TRBV-specific primers (covering alpha and beta chains). TCRs were amplified for 15 to 20 PCR cycles with a constant-region primer and V-primer adapter. A single record per CDR3 protein comes from TCRdb applying MiXCR to the reads. The sample consists of some 71,000 distinct CDR3 sequences, less than 40% of them appearing once. This clonotype has at least ten counts. Specified time point: before trial treatment. Donors were administered nivolumab, ipilimumab, aspirin and low-dose cyclophosphamide, together with low-dose radiotherapy. The TCR comes from a female donor with ovarian cancer. The source material was PBMCs, sampled before treatment.

CDR3 nucleotide sequence: TGCAGCGTTGAAGAGAAGTCGTTTGGGGGGCAGTTCTTC. This sequence encodes CSVEEKSFGGQFF. V and J are TRBV29-1 and TRBJ2-1; D could derive from TRBD1 or TRBD2 (5 bases each). The CDR3 runs to 13 residues. V dropped 0 bases and J dropped 12 bases, with 15 bases sitting between them. The V gene's germline CDR1 is SQVTM and CDR2 ANQGSEA.